This TCR beta chain came from a study of radiation and T cells in renal cell carcinoma. As for the study in general: Nephrectomy followed 15 Gy stereotactic body radiation by 4 weeks.

Overall study results and limits: Pretreatment tumor biopsies were lacking, so baseline clonotypes are unknown.

Sequencing was performed with immunoSEQ multiplex PCR; in TCRdb, only in-frame clones are kept and a portion is missing. The sample lists over 120,000 clones, 70% to 90% occurring once. The V gene's germline CDR1 is LNHDA and CDR2 SQIVND (reference sequence). This CDR3 comprises 13 residues. V was clipped by 8 bases and J by 0 bases, with 10 bases between them. This clone was seen once. Its target is unknown. Time point denoted: baseline pretreatment blood. The treatment denotes: 15 Gy SBRT to primary tumor, nephrectomy 4 weeks later. Clear cell pathology was present in this patient's renal cell carcinoma.

Sequenced material: blood, taken from a patient whose treatment included radiotherapy and nephrectomy. The chain recombines TRBV19 with TRBJ1-1; D ambiguous. The receptor's source is a woman aged 50 to 60 with renal cell carcinoma. CDR3 protein: CASGRGMNTEAFF. CDR3 bases: TGTGCCAGTGGACGGGGTATGAACACTGAAGCTTTCTTT.